The present T cell receptor (beta chain) was sequenced within a study of T cell repertoires in cytomegalovirus infection. The overall study: Public TCR beta signatures marked donors with CMV infection and the matching HLA. Whole-study findings and limits: What dominated the ex vivo response were HLA-C-restricted CMV-specific TCR beta clonotypes.

TCRdb fed the reads into MiXCR, producing one record per CDR3 protein. The profile shows more than 400,000 distinct CDR3 sequences, around 27% of them singletons. The CDR3 is made up of 14 amino acids. Germline CDR1 reads SGHDT; CDR2 reads YYEEEE. Trimming took off 5 bases at V and 15 bases at J, with 24 bases between the two ends. Concerning this clonotype itself: Its antigen remains unknown.

Material: PBMCs. The TCR was taken from a human donor in good health (CMV status not recorded). Some clones in this sample may be carry-over from other donors' samples. The chain has TRBV5-6 and TRBJ1-5; D gene unclear. CDR3 loop: CASSPDGLHQPVHF. The CDR3 DNA follows: TGTGCCAGCAGTCCGGACGGTTTACATCAGCCGGTGCATTTT.